One and the same sample provided the 32 T cell receptor beta chains below, sequenced in a study of blood T cell repertoires in COVID-19. Only in-frame clones appear in the TCRdb table, and some are missing; sequencing was by immunoSEQ multiplex PCR. The data hold fewer than 250,000 clones, with 70% to 90% observed a single time. Material for sequencing was peripheral blood. These receptors all stem from a man aged 45 to 65 with acute or convalescent COVID-19.

This chain uses TRBV7-2 with TRBJ1-1; D is perhaps TRBD1 (5 bases). Trimming removed 2 bases from V and 1 base from J, with 11 bases in between. Germline CDR1 SGHTA, CDR2 FQGNSA. The CDR3 consists of 15 residues. The CDR3: CASSLSGTQNTEAFF. In DNA, the CDR3 is TGTGCCAGCAGCTTATCCGGGACTCAGAACACTGAAGCTTTCTTT.

The chain uses TRBV14 and TRBJ1-4, with 7 bases identical to TRBD1. Per germline, CDR1 SGHDN and CDR2 FVKESK. V shed 5 bases, J shed 5 bases, and the junction held 11 bases outside the gene matches. The CDR3 runs to 16 residues. CDR3 protein: CASSSRTGLSNEKLFF. The CDR3 DNA follows: TGTGCCAGCAGCTCCCGGACAGGCTTGTCCAATGAAAAACTGTTTTTT.

The V call is TRBV27, the J call TRBJ1-6; TRBD1 agrees at 8 bases. The CDR3 contains 17 residues. With V trimmed by 3 bases and J by 1 base, 5 bases remained unmatched. Germline CDR1 is MNHEY and CDR2 is SMNVEV (reference sequence). CDR3 region: CASSFRGRTSYNSPLHF. The CDR3 nucleotides read TGTGCCAGCAGTTTCAGGGGGCGCACGTCCTATAATTCACCCCTCCACTTT.

V gene TRBV7-8 combines with J gene TRBJ1-1; perhaps TRBD1 as D (5 bases). The CDR3 is made up of 18 amino acids. CDR1 and CDR2 from the germline V gene are SGHVS and FQNEAQ. V lost 1 base and J 0 bases, leaving 18 bases between the germline ends. The CDR3 DNA sequence: TGTGCCAGCAGCTTAGTAACGACAGTCGGTACGATGAACACTGAAGCTTTCTTT. Translating gives CASSLVTTVGTMNTEAFF.

Written as DNA, the CDR3 is TGTGCCAGTAGTATCCTGGGGAGAGCTAATGAAAAACTGTTTTTT. Its translation: CASSILGRANEKLFF. The chain uses TRBV19 and TRBJ1-4, with D unclear. Trimming took 3 bases from V and 3 from J, leaving 11 bases between them. Germline loops: CDR1 LNHDA, CDR2 SQIVND (reference sequence). The CDR3 consists of 15 residues.

This clone came up a few times. The chain joins TRBV4-1 to TRBJ2-2; 7 bases map to TRBD1. Germline CDR1 reads MGHRA; CDR2 reads YSYEKL. Unmatched junction bases numbered 6, after V lost 5 bases and J lost 0 bases. The CDR3 runs 16 residues. The CDR3 region is CASSYWDRTNTGELFF. The CDR3 DNA reads as TGCGCCAGCAGCTACTGGGACAGAACGAACACCGGGGAGCTGTTTTTT.

The DNA of the CDR3 is TGCGCCAGCACCGACGGGGATCGTTCACCCCTCCACTTT. It yields the protein CASTDGDRSPLHF. The genes are TRBV5-1 and TRBJ1-6; the D is unclear. This CDR3 is built from 13 residues. Trimming removed 6 bases at V and 9 bases at J, with 13 bases between. CDR1 SGHRS and CDR2 YFSETQ come from the germline V gene.

This clone was seen a few times. The rearrangement uses TRBV27 and TRBJ1-4; D ambiguous. Germline-derived CDR1 and CDR2 are MNHEY and SMNVEV (reference sequence). The CDR3 is 15 amino acids. The V and J ends lost 5 bases and 4 bases respectively, with 14 bases between them. CDR3 DNA sequence: TGTGCCAGCAGTCCAGGACGGGAATTTAATGAAAAACTGTTTTTT. Translating it yields CASSPGREFNEKLFF.

V and J are TRBV7-9 and TRBJ2-1; 9 bases are a match to TRBD1. This CDR3 is 14 amino acids long. CDR1 is SEHNR and CDR2 is FQNEAQ in the germline V gene (reference sequence). V was pared by 9 bases and J by 0 bases, with 3 bases of the junction left unmatched. The CDR3: CASVQGASYNEQFF. The CDR3 nucleotides are TGTGCCAGTGTACAGGGGGCCTCCTACAATGAGCAGTTCTTC.

The rearrangement links TRBV7-9 to TRBJ1-1, with a tentative D call TRBD1 (6 bases). The germline CDR1 and CDR2 sequences are SEHNR and FQNEAQ (reference sequence). V lost 4 bases and J 4 bases, leaving 13 bases between the germline ends. This CDR3 has 14 amino acids. In nucleotides, the CDR3 is TGTGCCAGCAGCTCACAGGGTTTAGGCACTGAAGCTTTCTTT. It is translated as CASSSQGLGTEAFF.

This clone appeared once. V gene TRBV19 combines with J gene TRBJ1-5, with D possibly TRBD1 on 5 matching bases. V was shortened by 4 bases and J by 1 base, with 11 bases between the two germline ends. The CDR3 loop spans 15 amino acids. Germline V lookup: CDR1 LNHDA, CDR2 SQIVND (reference sequence). DNA for the CDR3: TGTGCCAGTAGTACGACAGCAGCGAGCAATCAGCCCCAGCATTTT. It is translated as CASSTTAASNQPQHF.

This chain uses TRBV27 with TRBJ1-5; 9 bases align to TRBD1. Germline trimming cut 2 bases from V and 3 bases from J; bases unmatched to any gene: 2. CDR1 is MNHEY and CDR2 is SMNVEV in the germline V gene (reference sequence). The CDR3 runs to 15 residues. The CDR3 DNA is TGTGCCAGCAGTTTACGGACAGGGGCCAATCAGCCCCAGCATTTT. Encoded protein: CASSLRTGANQPQHF.

CDR3 sequence reads: CASSLERGGTDTQYF. As DNA, the CDR3 is TGTGCCAGCAGCTTGGAGCGGGGGGGCACAGATACGCAGTATTTT. V is TRBV5-6 and J is TRBJ2-3, with 9 bases aligning to TRBD2. The CDR3 length is 15 residues. Germline trimming cut 0 bases from V and 1 base from J; bases unmatched to any gene: 0. The V gene's germline CDR1 is SGHDT and CDR2 YYEEEE. The full variable domain, its missing parts supplied by reference TRBV5-6 and TRBJ2-3, is DAGVTQSPTHLIKTRGQQVTLRCSPKSGHDTVSWYQQALGQGPQFIFQYYEEEERQRGNFPDRFSGHQFPNYSSELNVNALLLGDSALYLCASSLERGGTDTQYFGPGTRLTVL.

V usage is TRBV11-2 and J usage is TRBJ1-2; 7 bases are shared with TRBD1. The germline V gene encodes CDR1 SGHAT and CDR2 FQNNGV. The CDR3 runs 16 residues. V lost 1 base, J lost 4 bases, and 9 bases stayed unmatched. In DNA, the CDR3 is TGTGCCAGCAGCTTAGCCGCAACAGGGGTCGGCTATGGCTACACCTTC. Residues: CASSLAATGVGYGYTF.

The V gene is TRBV6-6, the J gene TRBJ1-3; maybe TRBD1 (5 bases). Germline V gives CDR1 MNHNY, CDR2 SVGAGI (reference sequence). The CDR3 extends over 14 amino acids. Trimming took 3 bases from V and 8 from J, leaving 14 bases between them. In DNA, the CDR3 is TGTGCCAGCAGTTATGGATATATAGGGGACACCATATATTTT. Translated: CASSYGYIGDTIYF.

V gene TRBV19 combines with J gene TRBJ2-1, with 8 bases identical to TRBD1. V lost 5 bases to trimming and J lost 7 bases; unmatched junction nucleotides: 19. The CDR3 extends over 18 amino acids. The V gene's germline CDR1 is LNHDA and CDR2 SQIVND (reference sequence). CDR3 nucleotide sequence: TGTGCCAGTAGTCCGCCGGGACAGGATCGGTTGGGGTATAATGAGCAGTTCTTC. Translated: CASSPPGQDRLGYNEQFF.

V usage is TRBV4-1 and J usage is TRBJ1-2, with D uncertain. The CDR3 contains 15 residues. Trimming cost V 0 bases and J 1 base, with 9 bases left between them. CDR1 and CDR2 from the germline V gene are MGHRA and YSYEKL. The CDR3 loop is CASSQDQQINYGYTF. The CDR3 DNA reads TGCGCCAGCAGCCAAGATCAACAGATTAACTATGGCTACACCTTC.

The V gene is TRBV6-5, the J gene TRBJ1-5; TRBD1 matches at 9 bases. Germline V gene sequence: CDR1 MNHEY, CDR2 SVGAGI. CDR3 size: 15 residues. The V segment lost 7 bases and the J segment 5 bases; nucleotides outside the gene matches: 9. The CDR3 protein is CASTRTGDRDQPQHF. The CDR3 DNA follows: TGTGCCAGCACCCGAACGGGGGACAGGGATCAGCCCCAGCATTTT.

The chain uses TRBV5-6 and TRBJ2-3; D may be TRBD1 (5 bases). Trimming removed 1 base at V and 2 bases at J, with 11 bases between. The CDR3 has 15 amino acids. CDR1 and CDR2 (germline): SGHDT, YYEEEE. The CDR3 nucleotides are TGTGCCAGCAGCTTGACAGGCCTTTTCACAGATACGCAGTATTTT. Translating gives CASSLTGLFTDTQYF. Full variable domain (rest looked up from reference TRBV5-6 and TRBJ2-3): DAGVTQSPTHLIKTRGQQVTLRCSPKSGHDTVSWYQQALGQGPQFIFQYYEEEERQRGNFPDRFSGHQFPNYSSELNVNALLLGDSALYLCASSLTGLFTDTQYFGPGTRLTVL.

V is TRBV6-5 and J is TRBJ1-5, with D unclear. The CDR3 is made up of 12 amino acids. V lost 8 bases, J lost 6 bases, and 11 bases lay in between. CDR1 and CDR2 (germline): MNHEY, SVGAGI. CDR3 DNA: TGTGCCAGCGGCGGTTCGGGTCAGCCCCAGCATTTT. Translating gives CASGGSGQPQHF.

The chain combines TRBV6-5 with TRBJ1-2; possible D gene TRBD1, 6 bases. Trimming took 6 bases from V and 4 from J, leaving 12 bases between them. This CDR3 region has 13 residues. Per the germline V gene, CDR1 is MNHEY and CDR2 is SVGAGI. CDR3 amino acids: CASRMGATYGYTF. CDR3 DNA sequence: TGTGCCAGCAGGATGGGGGCTACCTATGGCTACACCTTC.

This clone has only a few counts. J is TRBJ2-7 and V is TRBV5-1; 9 positions match TRBD1. The germline gives CDR1 SGHRS, CDR2 YFSETQ. V lost 0 bases and J lost 0; bases outside the gene matches: 4. This CDR3 region has 16 residues. CDR3 amino acids: CASSLEGTGNSYEQYF. CDR3 bases: TGCGCCAGCAGCTTGGAGGGGACAGGGAACTCCTACGAGCAGTACTTC. Full variable domain (outside the CDR3, taken from reference TRBV5-1 and TRBJ2-7): KAGVTQTPRYLIKTRGQQVTLSCSPISGHRSVSWYQQTPGQGLQFLFEYFSETQRNKGNFPGRFSGRQFSNSRSEMNVSTLELGDSALYLCASSLEGTGNSYEQYFGPGTRLTVT.

The J gene is TRBJ2-1, the V gene TRBV5-1, with 11 bases aligning to TRBD2. In germline, CDR1 is SGHRS, CDR2 YFSETQ. The CDR3 runs to 15 residues. Trimming took 3 bases from V and 7 from J; bases not matched to a gene: 6. CDR3 loop: CASSWEASGGNEQFF. DNA for the CDR3: TGCGCCAGCAGCTGGGAGGCTAGCGGGGGGAATGAGCAGTTCTTC.

This clone came up once. The chain has TRBV6-2 or TRBV6-3 and TRBJ2-7; perhaps TRBD2 as D (6 bases). The CDR3 consists of 14 residues. The germline CDR1 and CDR2 sequences are MNHEY and SVGEGT. V lost 4 bases and J 0 bases, leaving 10 bases between the germline ends. CDR3 residues: CASSWDSTSYEQYF. The CDR3 DNA sequence: TGTGCCAGCAGTTGGGACTCCACCTCCTACGAGCAGTACTTC.

V usage is TRBV21-1 and J usage is TRBJ2-7; TRBD2 is the table's D call and was not checked against the DNA. TRBV21-1 corresponds to a pseudogene. The CDR3 covers 15 residues. The chain's CDR3 is CASTSSGGPLYEQYF. As DNA, the CDR3 is TGTGCCAGCACTTCAAGCGGGGGCCCTCTCTACGAGCAGTACTTC.

The table lists this clone with a count of one. The chain couples TRBV6-5 to TRBJ1-3, with D maybe TRBD1 (6 bases). Trimming removed 4 bases from V and 0 bases from J, with 10 bases in between. CDR1 is MNHEY and CDR2 is SVGAGI in the germline V gene. This CDR3 comprises 15 residues. In DNA, the CDR3 is TGTGCCAGCAGTTTACGGGACACCTCTGGAAACACCATATATTTT. Protein product: CASSLRDTSGNTIYF.

V is TRBV5-1 and J is TRBJ2-7; TRBD2 agrees at 8 bases. Trimming at V came to 7 bases and at J to 3 bases, leaving 12 bases not matched to a gene. CDR3 length: 15 amino acids. The germline gives CDR1 SGHRS, CDR2 YFSETQ. CDR3 DNA: TGCGCCAGCTCCGAGCGTGGTAGCGGGAACTACGAGCAGTACTTC. It encodes CASSERGSGNYEQYF.

The chain links TRBV15 to TRBJ1-1; 11 nucleotides line up with TRBD1. The CDR3 consists of 15 residues. Trimming removed 6 bases from V and 2 bases from J; junction bases left unmatched: 5. Germline-derived CDR1 and CDR2 are LNHNV and YYDKDF (reference sequence). The CDR3 bases are TGTGCCACCAGGAAGGACAGGGGGCAAAACACTGAAGCTTTCTTT. This gives the protein CATRKDRGQNTEAFF.

The chain employs TRBV24-1 and TRBJ1-2; 8 bases fit TRBD1. Germline-derived CDR1 and CDR2 are KGHDR and SFDVKD. The junction had 5 bases not matched to a gene; V was cut back by 2 bases and J by 7 bases. This CDR3 has 14 residues. The CDR3 DNA reads as TGTGCCACCAGTGATTCTAACAGGGGGTCTGGCTACACCTTC. It is translated as CATSDSNRGSGYTF.

The chain employs TRBV28 and TRBJ2-1, with D possibly TRBD2 on 5 matching bases. Trimming removed 6 bases from V and 7 bases from J, with 19 bases in between. From germline, CDR1 is MDHEN and CDR2 SYDVKM. The CDR3 covers 15 residues. This CDR3 is CASSPAAVPTNEQFF. CDR3 bases: TGTGCCAGCAGCCCAGCGGCAGTTCCTACAAATGAGCAGTTCTTC.

This chain uses TRBV4-1 with TRBJ1-2, with 7 bases lining up with TRBD1. The CDR3 has 12 residues. Germline V CDR1 and CDR2: MGHRA, YSYEKL. The V and J ends lost 8 bases and 6 bases, in that order; junction bases with no gene match: 6. This CDR3 is CASVGTDDGYTF. In DNA form, the CDR3 reads TGCGCCAGCGTCGGGACAGACGATGGCTACACCTTC.

This clone has a single count. The gene calls are TRBV9 and TRBJ2-2, with 12 bases that match TRBD2. The germline CDR1 and CDR2 sequences are SGDLS and YYNGEE. V trimming: 4 bases; J trimming: 6 bases; junction bases outside the gene matches: 7. CDR3 length: 16 residues. The chain's CDR3 is CASSFGLAGLSGELFF. Written as DNA, the CDR3 is TGTGCCAGCAGCTTCGGACTAGCGGGGCTTTCCGGGGAGCTGTTTTTT.